This T cell receptor beta chain was captured by sequencing in a study of T cells in Graves' hyperthyroidism and ophthalmopathy. On the study more broadly: It was at initial diagnosis, before any treatment, that peripheral blood was collected. General study findings and limits: A model of 13 V-J pairs discriminated ophthalmopathy from stable hyperthyroidism.

Researchers took RNA transcripts and amplified the TCR beta CDR3 regions from them. The primer set for the first-round RT-PCR of the TCR CDR3 was HTBI. Each CDR3 protein is one row after TCRdb ran MiXCR on the multiplex PCR reads. In the table there are roughly 650,000 distinct CDR3 sequences, about a sixth of which are singletons. With regard to this clonotype: Its antigen is undetermined.

The PBMCs were sourced from fresh peripheral blood (about 9.7 ml). CDR3 length: 16 amino acids. The germline V gene has CDR1 SGHRS and CDR2 YFSETQ. The trim removed 2 bases at V and 1 base at J, leaving 8 bases unmatched. The sequence derives from a middle-aged woman with Graves' ophthalmopathy. The material sequenced was blood. The chain couples TRBV5-1 to TRBJ1-2, with 7 bases that match TRBD1. CDR3 sequence (DNA): TGCGCCAGCAGCTTCCGGACAGGCCTACTTAACTATGGCTACACCTTC. Protein sequence: CASSFRTGLLNYGYTF.